Here is one T cell receptor (beta chain) with its context. Data came from immunoSEQ multiplex PCR; TCRdb stores just in-frame clones and leaves some out. The sample has under 200,000 clones; about 90% are singletons. Trimming removed 1 base at V and 1 base at J, with 7 bases between. The CDR3 is made up of 15 amino acids. The germline V gene encodes CDR1 MGHRA and CDR2 YSYEKL. The sample belongs to a study of cytomegalovirus exposure and HLA in healthy donors. Sequencing input: PBMCs. The chain carries TRBV4-1 and TRBJ2-2; D is unclear. The receptor was isolated from a woman between 18 and 29 years old in good health and CMV-seropositive. DNA of the CDR3: TGCGCCAGCAGCCAAGGGAGTTGGAACACCGGGGAGCTGTTTTTT. This encodes CASSQGSWNTGELFF.